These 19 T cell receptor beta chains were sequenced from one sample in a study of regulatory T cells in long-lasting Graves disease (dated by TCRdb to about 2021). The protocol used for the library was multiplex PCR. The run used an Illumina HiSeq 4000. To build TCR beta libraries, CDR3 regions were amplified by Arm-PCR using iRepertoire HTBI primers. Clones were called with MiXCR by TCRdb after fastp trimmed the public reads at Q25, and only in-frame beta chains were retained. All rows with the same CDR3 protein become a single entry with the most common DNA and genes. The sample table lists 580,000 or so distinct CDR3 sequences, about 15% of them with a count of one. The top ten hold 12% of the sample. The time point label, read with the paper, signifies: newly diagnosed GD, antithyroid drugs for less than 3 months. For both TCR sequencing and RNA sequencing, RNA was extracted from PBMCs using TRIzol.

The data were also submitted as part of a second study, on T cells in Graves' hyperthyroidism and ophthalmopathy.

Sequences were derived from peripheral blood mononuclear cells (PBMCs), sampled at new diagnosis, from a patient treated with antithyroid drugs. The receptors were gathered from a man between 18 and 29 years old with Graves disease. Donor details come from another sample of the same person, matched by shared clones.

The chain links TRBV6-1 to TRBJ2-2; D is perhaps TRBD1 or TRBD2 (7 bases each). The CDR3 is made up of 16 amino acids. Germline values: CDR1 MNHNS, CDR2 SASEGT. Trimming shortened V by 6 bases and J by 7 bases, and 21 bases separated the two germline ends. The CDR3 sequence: CASRGRGRALGGELFF. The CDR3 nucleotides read TGTGCCAGCAGGGGCAGGGGGAGGGCCCTAGGCGGGGAGCTGTTTTTT.

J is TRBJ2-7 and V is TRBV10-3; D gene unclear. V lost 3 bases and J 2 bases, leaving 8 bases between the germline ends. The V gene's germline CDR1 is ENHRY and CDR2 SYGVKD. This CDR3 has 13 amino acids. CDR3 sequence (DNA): TGTGCCATCAGTGAAGAGACTCCCTACGAGCAGTACTTC. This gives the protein CAISEETPYEQYF.

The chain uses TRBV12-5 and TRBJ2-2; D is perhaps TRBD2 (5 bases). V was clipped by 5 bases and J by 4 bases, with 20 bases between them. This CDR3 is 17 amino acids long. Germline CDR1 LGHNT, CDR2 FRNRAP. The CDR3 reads CASGPPTGSLSTGELFF. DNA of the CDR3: TGTGCTAGTGGTCCCCCGACGGGGTCCCTGAGCACCGGGGAGCTGTTTTTT.

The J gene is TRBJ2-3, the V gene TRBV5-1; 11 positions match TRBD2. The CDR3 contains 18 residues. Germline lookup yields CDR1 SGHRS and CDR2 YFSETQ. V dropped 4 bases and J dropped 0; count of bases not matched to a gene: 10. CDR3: CASSQGLAELSSTDTQYF. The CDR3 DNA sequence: TGCGCCAGCAGCCAGGGACTAGCGGAGCTATCCAGCACAGATACGCAGTATTTT.

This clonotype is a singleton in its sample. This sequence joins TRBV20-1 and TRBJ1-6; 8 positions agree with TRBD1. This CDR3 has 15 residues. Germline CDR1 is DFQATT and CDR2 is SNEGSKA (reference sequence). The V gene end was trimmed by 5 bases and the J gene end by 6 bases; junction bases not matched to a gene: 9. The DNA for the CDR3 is TGCAGTGCTCGTCAGGGGGCACGATCTAATTCACCCCTCCACTTT. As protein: CSARQGARSNSPLHF.

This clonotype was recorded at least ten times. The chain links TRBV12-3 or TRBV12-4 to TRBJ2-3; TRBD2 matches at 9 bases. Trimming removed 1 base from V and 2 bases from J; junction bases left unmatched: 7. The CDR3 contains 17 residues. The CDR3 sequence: CASSLGHSGSLTDTQYF. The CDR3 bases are TGTGCCAGCAGTTTAGGACATAGCGGGAGTCTCACAGATACGCAGTATTTT.

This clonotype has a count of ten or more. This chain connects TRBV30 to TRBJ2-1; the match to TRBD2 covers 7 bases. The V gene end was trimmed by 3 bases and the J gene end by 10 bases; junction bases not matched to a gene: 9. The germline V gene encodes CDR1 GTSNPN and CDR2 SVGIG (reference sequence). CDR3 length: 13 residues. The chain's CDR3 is CAWSNNLADEQFF. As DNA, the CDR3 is TGTGCCTGGAGCAACAACCTAGCGGACGAGCAGTTCTTC.

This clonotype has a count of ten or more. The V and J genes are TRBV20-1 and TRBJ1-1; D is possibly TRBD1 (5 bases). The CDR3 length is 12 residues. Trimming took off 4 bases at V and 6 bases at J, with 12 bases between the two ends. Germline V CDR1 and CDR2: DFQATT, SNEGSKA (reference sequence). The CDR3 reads CSATGMRAEAFF. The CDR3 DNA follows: TGCAGTGCTACAGGGATGAGGGCTGAAGCTTTCTTT.

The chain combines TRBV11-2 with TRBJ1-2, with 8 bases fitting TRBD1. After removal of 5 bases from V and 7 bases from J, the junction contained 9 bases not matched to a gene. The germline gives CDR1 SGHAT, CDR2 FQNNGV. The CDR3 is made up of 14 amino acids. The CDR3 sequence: CASSQLGTGFGYTF. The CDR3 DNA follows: TGTGCCAGCAGCCAACTCGGGACAGGTTTTGGCTACACCTTC.

The CDR3 sequence is CAWSLGLAGEDTDTQYF. The CDR3, as DNA: TGTGCCTGGAGTCTCGGACTAGCGGGGGAAGACACAGATACGCAGTATTTT. V and J are TRBV30 and TRBJ2-3, with 13 bases matching TRBD2. Germline trimming cut 2 bases from V and 2 bases from J; bases unmatched to any gene: 7. The length of the CDR3 is 17 residues. Per germline, CDR1 GTSNPN and CDR2 SVGIG (reference sequence).

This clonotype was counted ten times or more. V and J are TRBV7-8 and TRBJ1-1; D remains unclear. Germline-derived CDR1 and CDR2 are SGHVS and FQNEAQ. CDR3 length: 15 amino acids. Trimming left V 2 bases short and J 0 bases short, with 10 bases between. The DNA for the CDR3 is TGTGCCAGCAGCTTATTTGGGTCTATGAACACTGAAGCTTTCTTT. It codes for CASSLFGSMNTEAFF.

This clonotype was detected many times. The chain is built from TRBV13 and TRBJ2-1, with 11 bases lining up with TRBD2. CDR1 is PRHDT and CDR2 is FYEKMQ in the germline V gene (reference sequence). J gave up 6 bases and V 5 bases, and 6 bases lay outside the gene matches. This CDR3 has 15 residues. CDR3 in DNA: TGTGCCAGCAGCGAGACTAGCGGGATGGTCAATGAGCAGTTCTTC. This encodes CASSETSGMVNEQFF. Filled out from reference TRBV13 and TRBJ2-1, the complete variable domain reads AAGVIQSPRHLIKEKRETATLKCYPIPRHDTVYWYQQGPGQDPQFLISFYEKMQSDKGSIPDRFSAQQFSDYHSELNMSSLELGDSALYFCASSETSGMVNEQFFGPGTRLTVL.

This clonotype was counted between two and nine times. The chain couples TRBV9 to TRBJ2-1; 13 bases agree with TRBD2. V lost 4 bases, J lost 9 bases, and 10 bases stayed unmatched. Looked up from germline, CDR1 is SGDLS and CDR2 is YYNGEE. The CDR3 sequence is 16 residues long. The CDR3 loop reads CASSTQGGTSGIEQFF. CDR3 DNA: TGTGCCAGCAGCACCCAAGGCGGGACTAGCGGGATTGAGCAGTTCTTC.

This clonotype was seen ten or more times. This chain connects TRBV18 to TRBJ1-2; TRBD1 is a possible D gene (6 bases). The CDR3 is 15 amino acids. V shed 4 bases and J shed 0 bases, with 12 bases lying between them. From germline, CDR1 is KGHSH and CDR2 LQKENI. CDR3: CASSLQDRANYGYTF. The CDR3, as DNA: TGTGCCAGCTCACTTCAGGACAGAGCTAACTATGGCTACACCTTC.

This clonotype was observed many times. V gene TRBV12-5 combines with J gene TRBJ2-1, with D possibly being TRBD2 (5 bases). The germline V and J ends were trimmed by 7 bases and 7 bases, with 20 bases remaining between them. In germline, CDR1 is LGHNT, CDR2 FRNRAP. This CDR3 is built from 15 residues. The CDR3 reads CASATFGPPGNEQFF. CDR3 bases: TGTGCTAGTGCCACTTTCGGGCCACCGGGAAATGAGCAGTTCTTC.

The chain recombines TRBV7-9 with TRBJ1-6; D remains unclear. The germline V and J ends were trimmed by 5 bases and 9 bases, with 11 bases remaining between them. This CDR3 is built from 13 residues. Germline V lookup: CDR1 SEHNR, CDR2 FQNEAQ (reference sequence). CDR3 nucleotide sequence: TGTGCCAGCAGCCCCGCAGGCGCTTCACCCCTCCACTTT. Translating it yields CASSPAGASPLHF.

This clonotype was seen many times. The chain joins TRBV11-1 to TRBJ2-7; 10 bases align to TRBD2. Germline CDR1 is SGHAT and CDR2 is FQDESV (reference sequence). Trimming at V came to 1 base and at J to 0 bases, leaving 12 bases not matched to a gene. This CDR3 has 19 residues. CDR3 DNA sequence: TGTGCCAGCAGCTTAGTCCCCCTAGCGGGAGACCCCATCTCCTACGAGCAGTACTTC. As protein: CASSLVPLAGDPISYEQYF.

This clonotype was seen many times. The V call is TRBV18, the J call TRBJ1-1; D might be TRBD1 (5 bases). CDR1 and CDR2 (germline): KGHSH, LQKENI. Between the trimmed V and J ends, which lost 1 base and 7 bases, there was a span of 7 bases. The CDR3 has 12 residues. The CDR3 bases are TGTGCCAGCTCACCACTCGACAGTGAAGCTTTCTTT. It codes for CASSPLDSEAFF.

The CDR3 DNA reads as TGCGCCAGCAGCCGTGAGGGGACTCGGACCTACAATGAGCAGTTCTTC. Translation gives CASSREGTRTYNEQFF. The V call is TRBV5-1, the J call TRBJ2-1; maybe TRBD2 (6 bases). CDR1 is SGHRS, CDR2 YFSETQ, per germline. Trimming cost V 4 bases and J 2 bases, with 16 bases left between them. The CDR3 consists of 16 residues.